This TCR beta chain was recorded in a study of CD8 T cells in Susac syndrome. General study results and limits: That the number of individuals in its TCR sequencing and HLA analysis was relatively small was acknowledged by the study.

Turning to this clonotype: Its antigen remains unknown.

This CDR3 is built from 15 residues. The ends lost 7 bases at V and 0 bases at J; junction bases unmatched: 7. In germline, CDR1 is MDHEN, CDR2 SYDVKM. TEMRA cells were FACS-enriched, with CD8+ and CD4+ T cells isolated negatively. RNA, at about 0.45 to 1 ug, was reverse transcribed with random hexamers. Multiplex immunoSEQ PCR targeted 54 Vbeta and 13 Jbeta TCR beta segments. TCRdb called the immunoSEQ multiplex PCR reads again in MiXCR, with one record for every CDR3 protein. Counted here are about 430,000 distinct CDR3 sequences, 75% to 90% occurring once; the ten biggest clones make up about 0.12%.

The sequenced sample was CD8+ T cells from PBMCs. The TCR originated in a human donor with multiple sclerosis. The V gene is TRBV28, the J gene TRBJ2-3; TRBD1 aligns across 7 bases. CDR3 sequence (DNA): TGTGCCAGCATTAAGGGACAGCCTAGCACAGATACGCAGTATTTT. Translated, it gives CASIKGQPSTDTQYF.